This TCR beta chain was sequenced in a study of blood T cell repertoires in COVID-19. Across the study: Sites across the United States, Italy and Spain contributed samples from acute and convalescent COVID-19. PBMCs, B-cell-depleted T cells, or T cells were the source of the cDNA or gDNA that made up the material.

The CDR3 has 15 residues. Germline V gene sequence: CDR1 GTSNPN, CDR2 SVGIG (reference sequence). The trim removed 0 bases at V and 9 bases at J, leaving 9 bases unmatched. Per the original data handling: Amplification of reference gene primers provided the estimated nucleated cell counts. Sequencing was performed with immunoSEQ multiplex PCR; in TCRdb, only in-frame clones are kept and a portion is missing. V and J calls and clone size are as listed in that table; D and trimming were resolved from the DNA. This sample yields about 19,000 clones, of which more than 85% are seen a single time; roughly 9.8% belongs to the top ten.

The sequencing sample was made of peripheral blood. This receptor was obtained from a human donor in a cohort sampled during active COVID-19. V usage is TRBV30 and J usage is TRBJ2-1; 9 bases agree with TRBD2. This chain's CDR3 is CAWSVSPGLASEQFF. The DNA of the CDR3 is TGTGCCTGGAGTGTATCCCCGGGACTAGCAAGTGAGCAGTTCTTC.